Detailed here is one T cell receptor beta chain. The antigen remains unidentified. This sample is part of a study of cytotoxic CD8 clonotypes in ibrutinib-treated CLL. Study-wide context: There were, on average, about 250,000 productive templates and some 90,000 productive rearrangements per sample. Regarding the study as a whole: Clonality correlated strongly with circulating CD8+ T cells and exceeded age-matched healthy donors at baseline. Public clonotypes showed up rarely, and on treatment they shrank or held steady.

V was cut by 2 bases and J by 10 bases, with 9 bases left in between. Germline CDR1 is MNHEY and CDR2 is SVGAGI. CDR3 length: 13 residues. TCRdb's table, derived via immunoSEQ multiplex PCR, lists solely in-frame clones and lacks some. The sample consists of over 70,000 clones, around 84% of them appearing once. V and J are TRBV6-5 and TRBJ1-6; a possible D gene is TRBD1 (5 bases). The sample in question was PBMCs, obtained before ibrutinib treatment. The receptor's source is a human donor with chronic lymphocytic leukemia. CDR3 sequence reads: CASSYDRGSPLHF. The CDR3 bases are TGTGCCAGCAGTTACGATAGGGGATCACCCCTCCACTTT.